This paragraph reports one TCR beta chain. The V gene's germline CDR1 is SGHRS and CDR2 YFSETQ. This CDR3 spans 16 amino acids. Measured with immunoSEQ multiplex PCR; TCRdb has only the in-frame clones, and not every one. The sample contains over 3,000 clones, 85% of which appear only once. The sample is drawn from a study of tumor T cells in aggressive B-cell lymphoma. This clonotype originated in an adult with diffuse large B cell lymphoma. The specimen sequenced was tumor tissue. The rearrangement joins TRBV5-1 to TRBJ2-5, with TRBD2 identical over 14 bases. The J call may not be correct, given that the DNA end is closer to TRBJ2-7. The CDR3 sequence: CASSLGTSGSLAEQYF. In nucleotides, the CDR3 is TGCGCCAGCAGCCTCGGGACTAGCGGGAGTCTCGCCGAGCAGTACTTC.